The clone carrying this TCR beta chain was recorded a few times. The data are from a study of T cell repertoires in cytomegalovirus infection. One entry per CDR3 protein results from TCRdb running MiXCR on the reads. The data contain 200,000 to 300,000 distinct CDR3 sequences, approximately 10% of them singletons. The CDR3 consists of 16 residues. CDR1 SEHNR and CDR2 FQNEAQ come from the germline V gene (reference sequence). Germline trimming cut 4 bases from V and 4 bases from J; bases unmatched to any gene: 4. The TCR originated in a human donor in good health (CMV status not recorded). Some clones in this sample may be carry-over from other donors' samples. Sequenced material: PBMCs. This chain joins TRBV7-9 and TRBJ2-3, with 14 bases aligning to TRBD2. The CDR3 bases are TGTGCCAGCAGCTCCGGGACTAGCGGGGGACCAGATACGCAGTATTTT. The encoded protein is CASSSGTSGGPDTQYF. Combining the CDR3 with reference TRBV7-9 and TRBJ2-3 gives the whole variable domain DTGVSQNPRHKITKRGQNVTFRCDPISEHNRLYWYRQTLGQGPEFLTYFQNEAQLEKSRLLSDRFSAERPKGSFSTLEIQRTEQGDSAMYLCASSSGTSGGPDTQYFGPGTRLTVL.